The 32 T cell receptor beta chains reported below all come from one sample, sequenced in a study of CD8 T cells in ankylosing spondylitis. Study results and limitations: Characteristic of ankylosing spondylitis blood, it appeared, was a TCR beta motif comprising eight highly homologous variants.

TCRdb re-called the 5' RACE reads through MiXCR, storing one row per CDR3 protein. This table has about 390,000 distinct CDR3 sequences, about 22% appearing once. What these receptors recognize is not known. Sequencing was performed on blood, either unsorted or a sorted T cell fraction (not recorded which). These receptors were collected from a male donor with ankylosing spondylitis.

This clonotype was detected a few times. The J gene is TRBJ2-3, the V gene TRBV15; 8 bases line up with TRBD2. Germline assignment: CDR1 LNHNV and CDR2 YYDKDF (reference sequence). This CDR3 spans 15 amino acids. Trimming took 1 base from V and 6 from J; bases not matched to a gene: 6. Here the CDR3 reads CATSRVRAGADTQYF. The CDR3 DNA reads TGTGCCACCAGCAGAGTACGAGCGGGAGCTGATACGCAGTATTTT.

This clonotype was counted a few times. The rearrangement uses TRBV19 and TRBJ2-1, with D tentatively TRBD2 (5 bases). V was clipped by 7 bases and J by 4 bases, with 11 bases between them. Germline CDR1 and CDR2: LNHDA and SQIVND (reference sequence). This CDR3 spans 13 amino acids. CDR3 nucleotide sequence: TGTGCCAGTACAGGACTTCCATACAATGAGCAGTTCTTC. Its protein product is CASTGLPYNEQFF.

The chain combines TRBV5-1 with TRBJ1-1, with D perhaps TRBD1 (6 bases). This CDR3 contains 14 residues. Germline CDR1 reads SGHRS; CDR2 reads YFSETQ. V lost 4 bases, J lost 2 bases, and 12 bases lay in between. The CDR3 bases are TGCGCCAGCAGCCGCGGGACACTAAACACTGAAGCTTTCTTT. Encoded protein: CASSRGTLNTEAFF.

This chain uses TRBV5-1 with TRBJ2-7, with D possibly matching TRBD2 (6 bases). V lost 6 bases to trimming and J lost 0 bases, with 16 bases between them. The CDR3 covers 15 residues. Germline-derived CDR1 and CDR2 are SGHRS and YFSETQ. This CDR3 reads CASNPMGGTSYEQYF. In DNA, the CDR3 is TGCGCCAGCAACCCTATGGGCGGGACCTCCTACGAGCAGTACTTC.

This clonotype was picked up a small number of times. This chain uses TRBV15 with TRBJ2-7; the match to TRBD2 covers 13 bases. The CDR3 spans 15 residues. J was trimmed by 6 bases and V by 5 bases; bases with no gene match: 7. Germline V gene data show CDR1 as LNHNV and CDR2 as YYDKDF (reference sequence). As DNA, the CDR3 is TGTGCCACCAGCGCCGGACTAGCGGGAGTGGGCGAGCAGTACTTC. Translating gives CATSAGLAGVGEQYF.

This clonotype was seen a few times. V is TRBV29-1 and J is TRBJ2-3; 10 bases match TRBD2. V was pared by 1 base and J by 1 base, with 5 bases of the junction left unmatched. In germline, CDR1 is SQVTM, CDR2 ANQGSEA. This CDR3 comprises 16 residues. The CDR3 protein is CSVEALAGAGTDTQYF. The CDR3 DNA follows: TGCAGCGTTGAAGCCCTAGCGGGAGCCGGCACAGATACGCAGTATTTT.

This clonotype has just a few counts. The chain couples TRBV5-1 to TRBJ2-7; 12 bases agree with TRBD2. The length of the CDR3 is 18 residues. Trimming at V came to 4 bases and at J to 5 bases, leaving 16 bases not matched to a gene. Germline values: CDR1 SGHRS, CDR2 YFSETQ. For the CDR3, the DNA is TGCGCCAGCAGCCCCACCGGGACTAGCGGGCCCTTGGGTAACGAGCAGTACTTC. Its translation is CASSPTGTSGPLGNEQYF.

A few counts support this clonotype. This chain links TRBV3-1 with TRBJ1-1, with D unclear. The CDR3 runs 15 residues. Germline CDR1 is LGHDT and CDR2 is YNNKEL (reference sequence). Trimming took 1 base from V and 0 from J, leaving 9 bases between them. The CDR3 sequence is CASSQVRVLNTEAFF. Written as DNA, the CDR3 is TGTGCCAGCAGCCAAGTAAGGGTGTTGAACACTGAAGCTTTCTTT.

This clonotype was seen a few times. The chain recombines TRBV6-5 with TRBJ2-7; D remains unclear. V was cut by 0 bases and J by 4 bases, with 10 bases left in between. The CDR3 runs to 14 residues. Germline V gene data show CDR1 as MNHEY and CDR2 as SVGAGI. CDR3 amino acids: CASSYSLGRYEQYF. The CDR3 region has the DNA TGTGCCAGCAGTTACTCGCTTGGGCGGTACGAGCAGTACTTC.

This chain uses TRBV7-2 with TRBJ1-5, with D unclear. The V end was cut by 4 bases, the J end by 7 bases, with 11 bases between. CDR3 length: 13 residues. Germline V CDR1 and CDR2: SGHTA, FQGNSA. The CDR3 loop is CASSSQRGQPQHF. CDR3 sequence (DNA): TGTGCCAGCAGCTCACAACGTGGGCAGCCCCAGCATTTT.

This clonotype was counted only a few times. This chain uses TRBV11-2 with TRBJ2-1; 16 bases line up with TRBD2. The CDR3 is 16 amino acids. CDR1 is SGHAT and CDR2 is FQNNGV in the germline V gene. J gave up 10 bases and V 6 bases, and 9 bases lay outside the gene matches. In DNA form, the CDR3 reads TGTGCCAGCAGGGGACCGGGACTAGCGGGAGGGCCGGAGCAGTTCTTC. It encodes CASRGPGLAGGPEQFF.

For this clonotype: This may be a read error, as it is one base from a much larger clone. This chain connects TRBV29-1 to TRBJ2-1, with TRBD2 as a possible D gene (5 bases). The CDR3 is made up of 14 amino acids. The germline CDR1 and CDR2 sequences are SQVTM and ANQGSEA. CDR3 nucleotides: TGCAGCGTTGTGGTGGGAGTAGTCTACAATGAGCAGATCTTC. This gives the protein CSVVVGVVYNEQIF.

The chain couples TRBV6-5 to TRBJ2-1; no clear D. Trimming took 3 bases from V and 2 from J, leaving 8 bases between them. Germline CDR1 reads MNHEY; CDR2 reads SVGAGI. CDR3 length: 14 residues. The CDR3 region has the DNA TGTGCCAGCAGTTATTTAAGTACCTACAATGAGCAGTTCTTC. Amino acids: CASSYLSTYNEQFF.

The V gene is TRBV5-6, the J gene TRBJ2-1; TRBD1 agrees at 10 bases. Looked up from germline, CDR1 is SGHDT and CDR2 is YYEEEE. After removal of 1 base from V and 8 bases from J, the junction contained 9 bases not matched to a gene. The CDR3 is made up of 16 amino acids. CDR3 bases: TGTGCCAGCAGCTTGAGGGGGACAGGGGAATACGATGAGCAGTTCTTC. As protein: CASSLRGTGEYDEQFF.

This clonotype has a handful of counts. The chain has TRBV21-1 and TRBJ2-3; TRBD1 was called by the table and not checked on the DNA. TRBV21-1 corresponds to a pseudogene. CDR3 length: 16 residues. CDR3 coding DNA: TGTGCCACCCCGGGACAGGCCATGAAAGGCACAGATACGCAGTATTTT. This translates into CATPGQAMKGTDTQYF.

The V and J genes are TRBV5-6 and TRBJ2-1; TRBD2 matches at 7 bases. This CDR3 has 16 residues. The germline V gene has CDR1 SGHDT and CDR2 YYEEEE. V lost 0 bases to trimming and J lost 3 bases; unmatched junction nucleotides: 6. CDR3 sequence reads: CASSLDGGSFYNEQFF. The CDR3 DNA sequence: TGTGCCAGCAGCTTGGACGGCGGGAGTTTCTACAATGAGCAGTTCTTC.

This clonotype was observed a handful of times. The genes are TRBV6-2 or TRBV6-3 and TRBJ2-5, with D uncertain. With 2 bases removed from V and 5 bases from J, the gap between germline ends came to 9 bases. Per germline, CDR1 MNHEY and CDR2 SVGEGT. This CDR3 contains 13 residues. CDR3 nucleotides: TGTGCCAGCAGTTACCTCCTTGGGGAGACCCAGTACTTC. Translating gives CASSYLLGETQYF.

V usage is TRBV29-1 and J usage is TRBJ2-2; a possible D gene is TRBD2 (5 bases). The V gene lost 5 bases and the J gene lost 5 bases, with 21 bases spanning the gap. Germline loops: CDR1 SQVTM, CDR2 ANQGSEA. The CDR3 totals 16 residues. CDR3 sequence: CSVTVRRARRTGELFF. CDR3 in DNA: TGCAGCGTTACGGTACGGCGGGCGAGACGGACCGGGGAGCTGTTTTTT.

The chain links TRBV4-1 to TRBJ1-3; D gene ambiguous. V lost 1 base, J lost 2 bases, and 12 bases lay in between. This CDR3 is 16 amino acids long. CDR1 MGHRA and CDR2 YSYEKL come from the germline V gene. The CDR3 region is CASSQAGVEAGNTIYF. The CDR3 DNA is TGCGCCAGCAGCCAAGCTGGGGTGGAGGCTGGAAACACCATATATTTT.

This clonotype was observed a handful of times. The chain is built from TRBV4-2 and TRBJ2-1, with D perhaps TRBD2 (5 bases). The CDR3 totals 13 residues. Germline V CDR1 and CDR2: LGHNA, YNFKEQ. The V end was cut by 3 bases, the J end by 8 bases, with 11 bases between. The CDR3 loop is CASSQDFGDEQFF. The CDR3 bases are TGTGCCAGCAGCCAGGACTTCGGTGATGAGCAGTTCTTC.

This clonotype came up once. V gene TRBV9 combines with J gene TRBJ2-5; D possibly corresponds to TRBD1 (6 bases). CDR3 length: 15 amino acids. V was trimmed by 3 bases and J by 1 base, leaving 13 bases between them. In germline, CDR1 is SGDLS, CDR2 YYNGEE. The CDR3 region is CASSAAGVGQETQYF. CDR3 coding DNA: TGTGCCAGCAGCGCCGCAGGGGTCGGCCAAGAGACCCAGTACTTC.

This clonotype was detected ten times or more. The gene calls are TRBV5-1 and TRBJ2-1; 7 bases match TRBD2. Germline CDR1 is SGHRS and CDR2 is YFSETQ. The CDR3 consists of 13 residues. Losses at the gene ends were 7 bases for V and 6 bases for J; bases not matched to a gene: 7. CDR3 DNA: TGCGCCAGCGCGGCGGGAGTGAGCAATGAGCAGTTCTTC. Its translation is CASAAGVSNEQFF. The variable domain in full, completed from reference TRBV5-1 and TRBJ2-1, reads KAGVTQTPRYLIKTRGQQVTLSCSPISGHRSVSWYQQTPGQGLQFLFEYFSETQRNKGNFPGRFSGRQFSNSRSEMNVSTLELGDSALYLCASAAGVSNEQFFGPGTRLTVL.

This clonotype showed up just a few times. CDR3 amino acids: CSVDWFNTGELFF. The CDR3, as DNA: TGCAGCGTTGATTGGTTTAACACCGGGGAGCTGTTTTTT. The gene calls are TRBV29-1 and TRBJ2-2; D call uncertain. This CDR3 spans 13 amino acids. V was clipped by 3 bases and J by 2 bases, with 7 bases between them. Germline V lookup: CDR1 SQVTM, CDR2 ANQGSEA.

V is TRBV7-2 and J is TRBJ2-3; TRBD1 aligns across 7 bases. The CDR3 sequence is 16 residues long. The germline V gene has CDR1 SGHTA and CDR2 FQGNSA. Trimming cost V 4 bases and J 2 bases; bases outside gene matches: 9. CDR3 sequence: CASSWEGGISTDTQYF. As DNA, the CDR3 is TGTGCCAGCAGCTGGGAAGGGGGCATTTCCACAGATACGCAGTATTTT.

This clonotype was counted only a few times. This rearrangement joins TRBV29-1 to TRBJ2-5; TRBD2 agrees at 9 bases. Unmatched junction bases numbered 2, after V lost 1 base and J lost 5 bases. Per germline, CDR1 SQVTM and CDR2 ANQGSEA. The CDR3 totals 13 residues. CDR3 in amino acids: CSVEGSGSETQYF. The CDR3 DNA reads TGCAGCGTTGAAGGTAGCGGGAGTGAGACCCAGTACTTC. The full variable domain, its missing parts supplied by reference TRBV29-1 and TRBJ2-5, is SAVISQKPSRDICQRGTSLTIQCQVDSQVTMMFWYRQQPGQSLTLIATANQGSEATYESGFVIDKFPISRPNLTFSTLTVSNMSPEDSSIYLCSVEGSGSETQYFGPGTRLLVL.

The DNA of the CDR3 is TGTGCCTGGAGTCTTCTTGGGGGGGAAACAGATACGCAGTATTTT. Its translation is CAWSLLGGETDTQYF. The V gene is TRBV30, the J gene TRBJ2-3; TRBD2 agrees at 7 bases. The germline gives CDR1 GTSNPN, CDR2 SVGIG (reference sequence). With V trimmed by 2 bases and J by 3 bases, 8 bases remained unmatched. CDR3 length: 15 amino acids.

The chain carries TRBV11-1 and TRBJ2-1; TRBD1 agrees at 8 bases. The ends lost 6 bases at V and 8 bases at J; junction bases unmatched: 12. The CDR3 consists of 15 residues. Germline V gene data show CDR1 as SGHAT and CDR2 as FQDESV (reference sequence). CDR3 protein: CASRRTGQVDDEQFF. Here the CDR3 DNA reads TGTGCCAGCAGGAGGACGGGACAGGTTGATGATGAGCAGTTCTTC.

This chain links TRBV20-1 with TRBJ2-5, with a possible D match to TRBD2 (6 bases). This CDR3 contains 13 residues. Germline V lookup: CDR1 DFQATT, CDR2 SNEGSKA (reference sequence). V was shortened by 2 bases and J by 5 bases, with 12 bases between the two germline ends. CDR3 region: CSARSGGLETQYF. The DNA of the CDR3 is TGCAGTGCTAGATCAGGAGGGCTGGAGACCCAGTACTTC.

The chain couples TRBV20-1 to TRBJ2-7; D is possibly TRBD2 (5 bases). Germline V gene data show CDR1 as DFQATT and CDR2 as SNEGSKA (reference sequence). The CDR3 extends over 12 amino acids. Trimming pared 6 bases from V and 7 bases from J, leaving 16 bases between. DNA for the CDR3: TGCAGTGCCCTCGGCCTAGCTGGGGAGCAGTACTTC. Its protein product is CSALGLAGEQYF.

This clonotype was detected a few times. The rearrangement links TRBV30 to TRBJ2-7, with TRBD1 matching 8 bases. V was clipped by 5 bases and J by 5 bases; unmatched bases: 8. This CDR3 region has 13 residues. CDR1 is GTSNPN, CDR2 SVGIG, per germline (reference sequence). In DNA, the CDR3 is TGTGCCTGGGGAAGGACAGGGTTAGACGAGCAGTACTTC. Translation: CAWGRTGLDEQYF.

The J gene is TRBJ2-1, the V gene TRBV3-1; TRBD2 matches 10 bases. V dropped 6 bases and J dropped 9; count of bases not matched to a gene: 11. CDR1 and CDR2 from the germline V gene are LGHDT and YNNKEL (reference sequence). The CDR3 consists of 15 residues. The DNA of the CDR3 is TGTGCCAGCAGTGGCTTGCTAGCGGGAGCGGGTGAGCAGTTCTTC. It encodes CASSGLLAGAGEQFF.

This clonotype occurred a few times. J is TRBJ2-7 and V is TRBV6-5, with 9 bases that match TRBD1. The CDR3 spans 15 residues. After removal of 2 bases from V and 3 bases from J, the junction contained 5 bases not matched to a gene. CDR1 and CDR2 from the germline V gene are MNHEY and SVGAGI. Here the CDR3 reads CASSYPPGQGYEQYF. CDR3 nucleotides: TGTGCCAGCAGTTACCCGCCGGGACAGGGCTACGAGCAGTACTTC.